Reported below is one TCR beta chain. Germline-derived CDR1 and CDR2 are SQVTM and ANQGSEA. The CDR3 has 9 residues. Trimming shortened V by 3 bases and J by 13 bases, and 9 bases separated the two germline ends. An input of roughly 0.5 to 1 ug of RNA was subjected to reverse transcription using random hexamers. Multiplex immunoSEQ PCR targeted 54 Vbeta and 13 Jbeta TCR beta segments. TCRdb re-derived calls from the immunoSEQ multiplex PCR reads in MiXCR, one entry per CDR3 protein. The sample yields some 48,000 distinct CDR3 sequences, 90% to 95% seen once. The record originates from a study of CD8 T cells in Susac syndrome.

What was sequenced was CD8+ T cells from PBMCs. The chain carries TRBV29-1 and TRBJ1-2; D is unclear. The origin of this receptor is a human donor in good health. CDR3 sequence reads: CSVDNGPTF. In nucleotides, the CDR3 is TGCAGCGTTGATAATGGACCCACCTTC.